What follows describes a single T cell receptor beta chain. This specimen belongs to a study of metastatic and nonmetastatic thyroid tumors. About the research overall: Repertoire comparisons spanned blood and tumor or nodule tissue from malignant and benign thyroid patients.

The authors' processing: A classifier for distant metastasis in papillary thyroid cancer was constructed using CDR3 differences observed across clinicopathological groups. With MiXCR, TCRdb called clones anew from the PCR reads. The V and J calls were not made by the authors but by TCRdb's processing. The sample carries some 19,000 clones, approximately 32% recorded once. This CDR3 is 17 amino acids long. Between the trimmed V and J ends, which lost 7 bases and 3 bases, there was a span of 24 bases. Germline V CDR1 and CDR2: MNHNS, SASEGT. No treatment of any kind had been given to any patient before thyroid surgery.

The chain is built from TRBV6-1 and TRBJ1-2, with a tentative D call TRBD1 (5 bases). Specimen: adjacent normal tissue. This sequence was found in a female donor with papillary thyroid cancer or a benign thyroid nodule (not recorded which). Some clones in this sample may be carry-over from other donors' samples. Here the CDR3 reads CASTSRGREPTHYGYTF. CDR3 sequence (DNA): TGTGCCAGCACTTCTCGGGGGAGGGAACCGACTCACTATGGCTACACCTTC.